This T cell receptor beta chain was recovered during a study of T cell repertoires in cytomegalovirus infection. As for the study in general: Well-studied HLA-B-restricted CMV epitopes were used in the study alongside recently identified HLA-C-restricted ones. Carrying CMV and the relevant HLA type showed in public TCR beta signatures.

MiXCR was run by TCRdb on the reads, yielding one entry per CDR3 protein. The sample contains 600,000 to 700,000 distinct CDR3 sequences, 33% of which appear only once. Germline CDR1 reads LGHDT; CDR2 reads YNNKEL (reference sequence). The CDR3 is 16 residues long. V lost 4 bases to trimming and J lost 0 bases; unmatched junction nucleotides: 6. On this clonotype itself: As yet, its antigen is unknown.

General study findings and limits: Accumulated public TCR beta family frequency recognized individuals carrying CMV together with the relevant HLA. Within the response measured ex vivo, HLA-C-restricted CMV-specific TCR beta clonotypes were dominant.

The source material was cultured PBMCs, sampled from culture after CMV antigen stimulation. The clonotype originates from a human donor in good health (CMV status not recorded). Some clones in this sample may be carry-over from other donors' samples. The chain recombines TRBV3-1 with TRBJ2-3; 8 nucleotides agree with TRBD2. Here the CDR3 DNA reads TGTGCCAGCAGCCGTGCGGGGGGAGTGAGCACAGATACGCAGTATTTT. Its translation: CASSRAGGVSTDTQYF.